The present T cell receptor beta chain was sequenced within a study of lymphopenia after photon versus proton radiotherapy. Study conclusions and caveats: In patients who died, overall survival fell as post-nadir TCR diversity dropped more. Proton therapy kept repertoires fairly stable, unlike photons, which gained effector/memory cells.

Using immunoSEQ multiplex PCR, the repertoire was profiled, and TCRdb retains in-frame clones only, with some absent. The sample holds tens of thousands of clones, roughly 93% seen once. In the case of this clone: Its antigen is unknown.

Sequencing used peripheral blood, obtained from a patient treated with photon-based radiotherapy. The origin of this receptor is a woman between 65 and 79 years old with pancreatic cancer.

The CDR3 sequence is CASSVPGQGSETQYF. DNA of the CDR3: TGTGCCAGCAGTGTGCCGGGACAGGGGTCAGAGACCCAGTACTTC. The rearrangement links TRBV25-1 to TRBJ2-5; 10 bases agree with TRBD1. Germline V gives CDR1 MGHDK, CDR2 SYGVNS. The CDR3 runs 15 residues. V gave up 4 bases and J gave up 4 bases; unmatched junction bases: 6.